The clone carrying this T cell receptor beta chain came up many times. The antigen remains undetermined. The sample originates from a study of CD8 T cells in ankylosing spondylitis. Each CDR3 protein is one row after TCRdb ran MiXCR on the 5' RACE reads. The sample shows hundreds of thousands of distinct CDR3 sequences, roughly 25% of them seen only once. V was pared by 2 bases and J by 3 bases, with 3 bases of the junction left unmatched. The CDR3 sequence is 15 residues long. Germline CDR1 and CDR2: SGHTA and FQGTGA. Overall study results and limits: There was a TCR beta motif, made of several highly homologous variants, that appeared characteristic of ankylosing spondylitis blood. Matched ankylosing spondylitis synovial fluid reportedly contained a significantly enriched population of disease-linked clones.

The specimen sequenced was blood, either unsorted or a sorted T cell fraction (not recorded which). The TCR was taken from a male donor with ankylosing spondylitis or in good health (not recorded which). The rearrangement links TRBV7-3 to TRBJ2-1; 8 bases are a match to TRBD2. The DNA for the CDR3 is TGTGCCAGCAGCTTAGGCGGGAGGAGCTACAATGAGCAGTTCTTC. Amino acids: CASSLGGRSYNEQFF.